The 27 T cell receptor beta chains below were found in one sample sequenced in a study of blood T cells in healthy people across ages. The use of a sample-barcoded 5' primer and a J-beta primer mix characterized a second PCR of about 7 to 12 cycles. Each CDR3 protein is one row after TCRdb ran MiXCR on the 5' RACE reads. Of 1.5 million to 2 million distinct CDR3 sequences in the sample, 25% to 30% were seen once. The sequenced sample consisted of blood. The receptor source for this set is a woman aged 25 to 39 in good health.

The chain recombines TRBV2 with TRBJ2-5; no firm D call. Trimming removed 8 bases from V and 1 base from J, with 8 bases in between. The CDR3 totals 12 residues. CDR1 and CDR2 from the germline V gene are SNHLY and FYNNEI. DNA of the CDR3: TGTGCCAGCGGACCGACCCAAGAGACCCAGTACTTC. Translation gives CASGPTQETQYF.

The chain combines TRBV7-2 with TRBJ2-5; perhaps TRBD1 as D (5 bases). The CDR3 runs to 14 residues. The ends were cut back, 2 bases at V and 4 bases at J, with 11 bases in the middle. CDR1 and CDR2 from the germline V gene are SGHTA and FQGNSA. The CDR3 region is CASSLMARGETQYF. The DNA for the CDR3 is TGTGCCAGCAGCTTAATGGCTAGGGGAGAGACCCAGTACTTC.

This chain links TRBV20-1 with TRBJ2-3; TRBD2 is a possible D gene (7 bases). The CDR3 is 14 residues long. V was clipped by 1 base and J by 7 bases, with 15 bases between them. CDR1 is DFQATT, CDR2 SNEGSKA, per germline (reference sequence). CDR3 loop: CSARVQRDTYTQYF. CDR3 in DNA: TGCAGTGCTAGAGTACAGCGGGACACTTATACGCAGTATTTT.

This clonotype was seen repeatedly, ten times or more. J is TRBJ2-5 and V is TRBV20-1; 12 nucleotides line up with TRBD2. Trimming took 6 bases from V and 5 from J; bases not matched to a gene: 13. Germline-derived CDR1 and CDR2 are DFQATT and SNEGSKA (reference sequence). The CDR3 runs 16 residues. The CDR3: CSAGRTSGTASETQYF. The CDR3 bases are TGCAGTGCGGGGCGGACTAGCGGGACCGCGTCGGAGACCCAGTACTTC.

This clonotype was counted between two and nine times. V gene TRBV6-4 combines with J gene TRBJ1-5; D is unresolved. From germline, CDR1 is MRHNA and CDR2 SNTAGT. The CDR3 extends over 14 amino acids. V lost 3 bases, J lost 6 bases, and 12 bases lay in between. CDR3 in amino acids: CASSEKPLSQPQHF. CDR3 coding DNA: TGTGCCAGCAGTGAAAAGCCGTTGAGTCAGCCCCAGCATTTT.

This clonotype appeared a few times. The genes are TRBV5-4 and TRBJ2-3; possible D gene TRBD2, 5 bases. V was pared by 3 bases and J by 4 bases, with 15 bases between. This CDR3 has 15 residues. CDR1 is SGHNT and CDR2 is YYREEE in the germline V gene (reference sequence). The chain's CDR3 is CASSSPTTNPDTQYF. As DNA, the CDR3 is TGTGCCAGCAGCTCCCCTACGACTAACCCAGATACGCAGTATTTT.

The chain couples TRBV20-1 to TRBJ2-1, with TRBD2 as a possible D gene (5 bases). This CDR3 contains 18 residues. V lost 3 bases and J 0 bases, leaving 21 bases between the germline ends. Germline V gene data show CDR1 as DFQATT and CDR2 as SNEGSKA (reference sequence). CDR3 sequence: CSARLVESGLFSYNEQFF. The CDR3 DNA reads as TGCAGTGCTAGGCTTGTGGAAAGCGGCCTCTTCTCCTACAATGAGCAGTTCTTC.

The chain combines TRBV29-1 with TRBJ2-4; the D gene could be TRBD1 or TRBD2 (7 bases each). Germline CDR1 is SQVTM and CDR2 is ANQGSEA. This CDR3 has 13 residues. With 6 bases removed from V and 5 bases from J, the gap between germline ends came to 14 bases. CDR3 residues: CSVAPGGENIQYF. As DNA, the CDR3 is TGCAGCGTGGCCCCAGGGGGGGAAAACATTCAGTACTTC.

This clonotype was observed a handful of times. The rearrangement links TRBV29-1 to TRBJ2-3, with D possibly matching TRBD2 (5 bases). The CDR3 runs 12 residues. Between the trimmed V and J ends, which lost 6 bases and 7 bases, there was a span of 14 bases. Germline V gene sequence: CDR1 SQVTM, CDR2 ANQGSEA. The CDR3 protein is CSVGRDWYTQYF. The CDR3 region has the DNA TGCAGCGTGGGCCGGGATTGGTATACGCAGTATTTT.

The gene calls are TRBV6-2 or TRBV6-3 and TRBJ2-1; a possible D gene is TRBD2 (6 bases). In germline, CDR1 is MNHEY, CDR2 SVGEGT. The CDR3 extends over 12 amino acids. Trimming left V 6 bases short and J 15 bases short, with 18 bases between. This CDR3 is CASRYMAGWWFF. For the CDR3, the DNA is TGTGCCAGCAGATACATGGCGGGATGGTGGTTCTTC.

Note on this clonotype: One end of the junction fails to match germline, which may point to a read error. The chain couples TRBV18 to TRBJ2-3; 10 nucleotides agree with TRBD2. Germline values: CDR1 KGHSH, CDR2 LQKENI. This CDR3 comprises 18 residues. CDR3 in amino acids: CTSSPQGLAVFRRDTQYF. Here the CDR3 DNA reads TGTACCAGCTCACCACAAGGACTAGCGGTGTTTAGACGTGATACGCAGTATTTT.

This clonotype was counted many times. This chain connects TRBV20-1 to TRBJ2-7, with D perhaps TRBD2 (6 bases). The CDR3 loop spans 15 amino acids. Between the trimmed V and J ends, which lost 4 bases and 2 bases, there was a span of 18 bases. Germline lookup yields CDR1 DFQATT and CDR2 SNEGSKA (reference sequence). CDR3 DNA: TGCAGTGCTAACCCAGCCAGCGGGTTTCCCTACGAGCAGTACTTC. Translating it yields CSANPASGFPYEQYF.

In its sample, this clonotype was seen many times. The chain combines TRBV20-1 with TRBJ2-5, with 9 bases identical to TRBD2. The CDR3 runs 16 residues. Per the germline V gene, CDR1 is DFQATT and CDR2 is SNEGSKA (reference sequence). Trimming at V came to 6 bases and at J to 1 base, leaving 12 bases not matched to a gene. The DNA of the CDR3 is TGCAGTGCCCACACCCCCCAGCGGGGGGCCCAAGAGACCCAGTACTTC. Translation gives CSAHTPQRGAQETQYF.

This CDR3 is CATSEYGTGTTGELFF. Here the CDR3 DNA reads TGTGCCACCAGTGAGTACGGGACAGGGACGACCGGGGAGCTGTTTTTT. The chain is built from TRBV24-1 and TRBJ2-2; 9 positions agree with TRBD1. There are 16 residues in the CDR3. Germline V lookup: CDR1 KGHDR, CDR2 SFDVKD. The V gene end was trimmed by 4 bases and the J gene end by 5 bases; junction bases not matched to a gene: 7.

The rearrangement uses TRBV6-2 or TRBV6-3 and TRBJ2-1; D remains ambiguous. Trimming took 5 bases from V and 8 from J, leaving 10 bases between them. This CDR3 is 12 amino acids long. The germline CDR1 and CDR2 sequences are MNHEY and SVGEGT. The chain's CDR3 is CASSTDSDEQFF. The CDR3 region has the DNA TGTGCCAGCAGTACCGATTCCGATGAGCAGTTCTTC.

This clonotype was counted a few times. This chain joins TRBV21-1 and TRBJ2-1; TRBD1 is the table's D call and was not checked against the DNA. TRBV21-1 is deemed a pseudogene. The CDR3 has 16 amino acids. The CDR3 DNA follows: TGTGCCAGCAGCAAAAGTCCGGGACAGGGGGACAATGAGCAGTTCTTC. Protein product: CASSKSPGQGDNEQFF.

This chain links TRBV7-9 with TRBJ1-2; D is ambiguous. CDR3 length: 13 amino acids. With 11 bases removed from V and 6 bases from J, the gap between germline ends came to 19 bases. Germline CDR1 is SEHNR and CDR2 is FQNEAQ (reference sequence). CDR3 nucleotides: TGTGCCGCACCTTCGGGTACTTTCGATGGCTACACCTTC. Its protein product is CAAPSGTFDGYTF. Combining the CDR3 with reference TRBV7-9 and TRBJ1-2 gives the whole variable domain DTGVSQNPRHKITKRGQNVTFRCDPISEHNRLYWYRQTLGQGPEFLTYFQNEAQLEKSRLLSDRFSAERPKGSFSTLEIQRTEQGDSAMYLCAAPSGTFDGYTFGSGTRLTVV.

This clonotype was recorded many times. The chain employs TRBV7-2 and TRBJ2-5, with 7 positions matching TRBD2. V lost 6 bases to trimming and J lost 5 bases; unmatched junction nucleotides: 3. Germline CDR1 reads SGHTA; CDR2 reads FQGNSA. This CDR3 is 12 amino acids long. CDR3 nucleotide sequence: TGTGCCAGCAGAGGACTAGTGGAGACCCAGTACTTC. Protein: CASRGLVETQYF. Looking up the rest from reference TRBV7-2 and TRBJ2-5 gives the full variable domain: GAGVSQSPSNKVTEKGKDVELRCDPISGHTALYWYRQSLGQGLEFLIYFQGNSAPDKSGLPSDRFSAERTGGSVSTLTIQRTQQEDSAVYLCASRGLVETQYFGPGTRLLVL.

In its sample, this clonotype was seen many times. This sequence joins TRBV19 and TRBJ2-5; D gene ambiguous. Germline assignment: CDR1 LNHDA and CDR2 SQIVND (reference sequence). This CDR3 is 13 amino acids long. V gave up 2 bases and J gave up 5 bases, with 9 bases separating them. CDR3: CASSINQMETQYF. In nucleotides, the CDR3 is TGTGCCAGTAGTATAAATCAGATGGAGACCCAGTACTTC. Full variable domain (missing parts from reference TRBV19 and TRBJ2-5): DGGITQSPKYLFRKEGQNVTLSCEQNLNHDAMYWYRQDPGQGLRLIYYSQIVNDFQKGDIAEGYSVSREKKESFPLTVTSAQKNPTAFYLCASSINQMETQYFGPGTRLLVL.

This chain connects TRBV2 to TRBJ1-2; TRBD1 might be the D (5 bases). Deletions cut 0 bases from V and 6 bases from J, with 14 bases between. This CDR3 is 15 amino acids long. Looked up from germline, CDR1 is SNHLY and CDR2 is FYNNEI. The CDR3 DNA sequence: TGTGCCAGCAGTGAAGCGCGGGGGTTTAAGAATGGCTACACCTTC. This translates into CASSEARGFKNGYTF.

This clonotype has a handful of counts. The chain is built from TRBV5-6 and TRBJ2-5, with unresolved D. Germline assignment: CDR1 SGHDT and CDR2 YYEEEE. Trimming left V 4 bases short and J 4 bases short, with 17 bases between. The CDR3 spans 15 residues. In DNA form, the CDR3 reads TGTGCCAGCAGCGGAGCCACAGTGCCCCCAGAGACCCAGTACTTC. It yields the protein CASSGATVPPETQYF.

This clonotype has only a few counts. V is TRBV18 and J is TRBJ2-2; 15 bases line up with TRBD2. Germline lookup yields CDR1 KGHSH and CDR2 LQKENI. The CDR3 is made up of 19 amino acids. J was trimmed by 2 bases and V by 0 bases; bases with no gene match: 4. CDR3 bases: TGTGCCAGCTCACCACCGGGACTAGCGGGAGGCCTCAACACCGGGGAGCTGTTTTTT. Translation: CASSPPGLAGGLNTGELFF. Together with reference TRBV18 and TRBJ2-2, the CDR3 gives the full variable domain: NAGVMQNPRHLVRRRGQEARLRCSPMKGHSHVYWYRQLPEEGLKFMVYLQKENIIDESGMPKERFSAEFPKEGPSILRIQQVVRGDSAAYFCASSPPGLAGGLNTGELFFGEGSRLTVL.

The sample holds a few counts of this clonotype. The CDR3 DNA reads TGTGCCAGCAGCCCCTACGGGGACAACTATGGCTACACCTTC. Amino acids: CASSPYGDNYGYTF. The J gene is TRBJ1-2, the V gene TRBV7-2, with D maybe TRBD1 (5 bases). The V gene's germline CDR1 is SGHTA and CDR2 FQGNSA. Trimming cost V 5 bases and J 2 bases, with 12 bases left between them. The CDR3 spans 14 residues.

The chain combines TRBV5-1 with TRBJ2-1; 12 bases fit TRBD2. Per the germline V gene, CDR1 is SGHRS and CDR2 is YFSETQ. The V segment lost 4 bases and the J segment 9 bases; nucleotides outside the gene matches: 8. The CDR3 spans 15 residues. CDR3 amino acids: CASSHLAGGPSEQFF. The CDR3 nucleotides are TGCGCCAGCAGCCATCTAGCGGGAGGGCCCTCTGAGCAGTTCTTC. The variable domain in full, completed from reference TRBV5-1 and TRBJ2-1, reads KAGVTQTPRYLIKTRGQQVTLSCSPISGHRSVSWYQQTPGQGLQFLFEYFSETQRNKGNFPGRFSGRQFSNSRSEMNVSTLELGDSALYLCASSHLAGGPSEQFFGPGTRLTVL.

This clonotype was counted between two and nine times. The V call is TRBV15, the J call TRBJ1-5; TRBD1 matches at 7 bases. The ends lost 1 base at V and 1 base at J; junction bases unmatched: 13. The CDR3 has 19 amino acids. CDR1 is LNHNV and CDR2 is YYDKDF in the germline V gene (reference sequence). Here the CDR3 reads CATSRGTQGRLISNQPQHF. In nucleotides, the CDR3 is TGTGCCACCAGCAGAGGAACACAGGGGCGGTTAATCAGCAATCAGCCCCAGCATTTT.

This clonotype was observed once. The chain employs TRBV7-2 and TRBJ1-5; 7 bases fit TRBD1. With 5 bases clipped from V and 9 bases from J, the junction kept 13 bases outside the gene matches. The CDR3 sequence is 15 residues long. The germline gives CDR1 SGHTA, CDR2 FQGNSA. The CDR3 nucleotides read TGTGCCAGCAGCCCCGGGAGTCAGGGGGGTGGGCCCCAGCATTTT. Translation gives CASSPGSQGGGPQHF.

The chain links TRBV7-9 to TRBJ1-1; D uncertain. Trimming removed 7 bases at V and 2 bases at J, with 17 bases between. CDR1 SEHNR and CDR2 FQNEAQ come from the germline V gene (reference sequence). The CDR3 is 15 residues long. The DNA for the CDR3 is TGTGCCAGCACCACCGAGGAAGGGCTTAACACTGAAGCTTTCTTT. Translation: CASTTEEGLNTEAFF.